The rows below give T cell receptor beta chains drawn from one sample of a study of lymphopenia after photon versus proton radiotherapy. The table came from immunoSEQ multiplex PCR; TCRdb's copy has only in-frame clones and leaves some out. The profile covers roughly 150,000 clones, with approximately 91% appearing a single time and roughly 4.7% taken by the ten largest. Source: peripheral blood, taken from a patient treated with photon-based radiotherapy. All receptors come from a man over 45 with gastric cancer. The conserved cysteine and the conserved F or W are not part of the CDR3 here.

v_call	j_call	cdr3_length	cdr3_aa
TRBV28	TRBJ2-7	12	ASSLGGGGYEQY
TRBV6-1	TRBJ1-5	13	ASRNTVLGNQPQH
TRBV28	TRBJ2-1	14	ASSLSTSGSWDEQF
TRBV6-5	TRBJ1-1	13	ASTPGGGTRTEAF
TRBV10-3	TRBJ2-5	10	AISGPSGTQY
TRBV2	TRBJ2-2	9	ASNGGGELF
TRBV5-6	TRBJ1-5	15	ASSSGLRGRGNQPQH
TRBV15	TRBJ2-7	13	ATSRDAGGGYEQY
TRBV30	TRBJ2-7	9	AWTDRYEQY
TRBV2	TRBJ1-2	8	ASRGGGYT
TRBV11-2	TRBJ2-3	11	ASSWQRSDTQY
TRBV28	TRBJ2-7	9	ATTQAYEQY
TRBV11-2	TRBJ1-2	12	ASSPDRETHGYT